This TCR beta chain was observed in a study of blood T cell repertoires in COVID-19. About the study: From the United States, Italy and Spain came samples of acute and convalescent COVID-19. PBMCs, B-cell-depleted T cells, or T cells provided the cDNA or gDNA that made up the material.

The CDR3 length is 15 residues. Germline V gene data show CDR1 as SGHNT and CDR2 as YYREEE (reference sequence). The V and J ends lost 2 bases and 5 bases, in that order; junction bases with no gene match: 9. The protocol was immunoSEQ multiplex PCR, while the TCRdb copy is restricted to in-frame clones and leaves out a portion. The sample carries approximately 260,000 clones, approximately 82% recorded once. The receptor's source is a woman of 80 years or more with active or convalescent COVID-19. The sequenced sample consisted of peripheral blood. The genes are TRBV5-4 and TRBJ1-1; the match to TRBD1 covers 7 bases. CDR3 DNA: TGTGCCAGCAGCTTCGGCAGGGGGGATTTGACTGAAGCTTTCTTT. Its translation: CASSFGRGDLTEAFF.